The 16 T cell receptor beta chains below all came from one sample that was sequenced in a study of cytomegalovirus exposure and HLA in healthy donors. PCR used 60 Vbeta primers and 13 Jbeta primers. TCRdb's table, derived via immunoSEQ multiplex PCR, lists solely in-frame clones and lacks some. This table has some 200,000 clones, roughly 80% appearing once. Material for sequencing was PBMCs. The source is a man aged 50 or older in good health and CMV-seronegative.

The V gene is TRBV6-5, the J gene TRBJ2-1, with D perhaps TRBD1 (6 bases). V was shortened by 5 bases and J by 2 bases, with 10 bases between the two germline ends. The CDR3 has 14 residues. The V gene's germline CDR1 is MNHEY and CDR2 SVGAGI. The chain's CDR3 is CASSARDTYNEQFF. The CDR3 nucleotides read TGTGCCAGCAGTGCCCGGGACACCTACAATGAGCAGTTCTTC.

The chain uses TRBV27 and TRBJ1-2; TRBD1 might be the D (5 bases). Trimming pared 5 bases from V and 7 bases from J, leaving 17 bases between. The CDR3 length is 14 residues. Germline lookup yields CDR1 MNHEY and CDR2 SMNVEV (reference sequence). CDR3 nucleotides: TGTGCCAGCAGTCCTTTCGGGAGGGGAGGTGGCTACACCTTC. This gives the protein CASSPFGRGGGYTF.

The CDR3, as DNA: TGTGCCAGCTCACCACGGGTCCGGGATGAAGCTTTCTTT. It codes for CASSPRVRDEAFF. The chain combines TRBV18 with TRBJ1-1; D call uncertain. Germline CDR1 KGHSH, CDR2 LQKENI. This CDR3 region has 13 residues. V gave up 1 base and J gave up 7 bases, with 10 bases separating them. Based on the CDR3 plus reference TRBV18 and TRBJ1-1, the full variable domain is NAGVMQNPRHLVRRRGQEARLRCSPMKGHSHVYWYRQLPEEGLKFMVYLQKENIIDESGMPKERFSAEFPKEGPSILRIQQVVRGDSAAYFCASSPRVRDEAFFGQGTRLTVV.

The chain joins TRBV4-1 to TRBJ1-1; 7 nucleotides match TRBD1. Germline values: CDR1 MGHRA, CDR2 YSYEKL. V was pared by 1 base and J by 2 bases, with 1 base of the junction left unmatched. This CDR3 has 14 amino acids. The CDR3 nucleotides read TGCGCCAGCAGCCAAGTAGGGGGCAACACTGAAGCTTTCTTT. It specifies CASSQVGGNTEAFF.

This chain connects TRBV27 to TRBJ1-2, with a weak D call TRBD1 (5 bases). The V end was cut by 5 bases, the J end by 4 bases, with 17 bases between. The CDR3 spans 15 residues. Germline CDR1 reads MNHEY; CDR2 reads SMNVEV (reference sequence). The CDR3 loop is CASSSRGSPPYGYTF. The CDR3 DNA sequence: TGTGCCAGCAGTAGTCGGGGGAGCCCTCCCTATGGCTACACCTTC.

CDR3 residues: CASSSTGGVAFF. The CDR3 coding sequence is TGTGCCAGCAGCTCCACGGGAGGAGTCGCTTTCTTT. This chain joins TRBV7-9 and TRBJ1-1; D ambiguous. The CDR3 sequence is 12 residues long. Germline V gives CDR1 SEHNR, CDR2 FQNEAQ (reference sequence). Trimming pared 4 bases from V and 11 bases from J, leaving 14 bases between.

The gene calls are TRBV6-5 and TRBJ2-7; D may be TRBD2 (6 bases). Germline CDR1 is MNHEY and CDR2 is SVGAGI. The CDR3 length is 13 residues. V shed 5 bases and J shed 5 bases, with 13 bases lying between them. CDR3 residues: CASSRDWIHEQYF. CDR3 in DNA: TGTGCCAGCAGTCGGGACTGGATCCACGAGCAGTACTTC.

The chain links TRBV28 to TRBJ2-1; 12 nucleotides align to TRBD1. Germline V gene data show CDR1 as MDHEN and CDR2 as SYDVKM. CDR3 length: 15 amino acids. The J segment lost 9 bases and the V segment lost 5 bases, leaving 8 bases of the junction unmatched. DNA for the CDR3: TGTGCCAGCAGTAATGCCGGGACAGGGGGCGTTGAGCAGTTCTTC. It is translated as CASSNAGTGGVEQFF.

The gene calls are TRBV2 and TRBJ1-5; D uncertain. Germline values: CDR1 SNHLY, CDR2 FYNNEI. There are 13 residues in the CDR3. Trimming removed 6 bases from V and 1 base from J, with 7 bases in between. The CDR3 DNA follows: TGTGCCAGCAGCTCTCGGAGCAATCAGCCCCAGCATTTT. Protein product: CASSSRSNQPQHF.

This clone was seen a few times. The V call is TRBV9, the J call TRBJ1-1; 10 bases map to TRBD1. The length of the CDR3 is 15 residues. In germline, CDR1 is SGDLS, CDR2 YYNGEE. Unmatched junction bases numbered 3, after V lost 0 bases and J lost 4 bases. Written as DNA, the CDR3 is TGTGCCAGCAGCGTAGGGGGACAGGGGACCACTGAAGCTTTCTTT. This encodes CASSVGGQGTTEAFF.

V is TRBV2 and J is TRBJ1-6; D is uncertain. V lost 8 bases, J lost 6 bases, and 14 bases lay in between. The V gene's germline CDR1 is SNHLY and CDR2 FYNNEI. The CDR3 extends over 14 amino acids. CDR3 DNA: TGTGCCAGCTCCAGCGGAGGGAGTAATTCACCCCTCCACTTT. This sequence encodes CASSSGGSNSPLHF. Using reference TRBV2 and TRBJ1-6 for the parts outside the CDR3, the full variable domain is EPEVTQTPSHQVTQMGQEVILRCVPISNHLYFYWYRQILGQKVEFLVSFYNNEISEKSEIFDDQFSVERPDGSNFTLKIRSTKLEDSAMYFCASSSGGSNSPLHFGNGTRLTVT.

The V and J genes are TRBV4-1 and TRBJ2-5; D is possibly TRBD2 (6 bases). The ends were cut back, 0 bases at V and 2 bases at J, with 10 bases in the middle. The CDR3 consists of 15 residues. The V gene's germline CDR1 is MGHRA and CDR2 YSYEKL. In nucleotides, the CDR3 is TGCGCCAGCAGCCAAGATGGTGGGGGGCAAGAGACCCAGTACTTC. Protein sequence: CASSQDGGGQETQYF.

V usage is TRBV5-8 and J usage is TRBJ2-5, with 9 bases identical to TRBD1. The J call may be mistaken, given a closer DNA end match to TRBJ2-7. This CDR3 is built from 13 residues. CDR1 SGHTS and CDR2 YDEGEE come from the germline V gene. The CDR3 coding sequence is TGTGCCAGCAGCCGGGACAGGGACTACGAGCAGTACTTC. Translating gives CASSRDRDYEQYF.

The chain uses TRBV5-6 and TRBJ2-7; 7 bases match TRBD1. V was pared by 7 bases and J by 5 bases, with 18 bases of the junction left unmatched. The V gene's germline CDR1 is SGHDT and CDR2 YYEEEE. The CDR3 is made up of 16 amino acids. CDR3 nucleotides: TGTGCCAGCGCTCTTTACGTGGAGTCGGGGACAGACGAGCAGTACTTC. Translation gives CASALYVESGTDEQYF.

This clone was detected once. The gene calls are TRBV30 and TRBJ1-2; 7 bases map to TRBD1. Trimming at V came to 4 bases and at J to 4 bases, leaving 18 bases not matched to a gene. The CDR3 extends over 17 amino acids. Germline V lookup: CDR1 GTSNPN, CDR2 SVGIG (reference sequence). CDR3 residues: CAWTLGTVNDGAYGYTF. CDR3 DNA: TGTGCCTGGACCCTTGGGACAGTTAACGACGGAGCCTATGGCTACACCTTC.

The chain is built from TRBV18 and TRBJ2-5, with 10 bases that match TRBD2. The CDR3 is 14 residues long. Germline V gene data show CDR1 as KGHSH and CDR2 as LQKENI. V shed 6 bases, J shed 11 bases, and the junction held 12 bases outside the gene matches. CDR3 bases: TGTGCCAGCTCGCCCACTAGCGGGGTTAAAGAGCAGTACTTC. It encodes CASSPTSGVKEQYF.